The 19 T cell receptor beta chains below come from one sample, sequenced in a study of CD8 T cells in ankylosing spondylitis. Using its own MiXCR run on the 5' RACE reads, TCRdb lists one record per CDR3 protein. The sample lists under 400,000 distinct CDR3 sequences; roughly 12% were seen once. The sample taken for sequencing was blood, either unsorted or a sorted T cell fraction (not recorded which). All receptors derive from a female donor with ankylosing spondylitis or in good health (not recorded which).

This clonotype was detected a few times. The chain combines TRBV7-2 with TRBJ2-2; 9 positions match TRBD1. Germline loops: CDR1 SGHTA, CDR2 FQGNSA. The junction had 5 bases not matched to a gene; V was cut back by 7 bases and J by 5 bases. The CDR3 length is 14 residues. The CDR3: CASNRGRWTGELFF. In DNA, the CDR3 is TGTGCCAGCAACAGGGGGCGTTGGACCGGGGAGCTGTTTTTT.

V and J are TRBV7-8 and TRBJ1-1; possibly TRBD1 for D (5 bases). The CDR3 is made up of 15 amino acids. Germline values: CDR1 SGHVS, CDR2 FQNEAQ. V lost 2 bases and J 3 bases, leaving 13 bases between the germline ends. The CDR3 spells CASSLRSTEDTEAFF. The CDR3 region has the DNA TGTGCCAGCAGCTTACGTTCGACAGAAGACACTGAAGCTTTCTTT.

The table lists this clonotype with many counts. The chain uses TRBV27 and TRBJ2-2, with 7 bases matching TRBD1. Per the germline V gene, CDR1 is MNHEY and CDR2 is SMNVEV (reference sequence). The CDR3 is 15 residues long. V shed 5 bases, J shed 0 bases, and the junction held 3 bases outside the gene matches. CDR3 DNA: TGTGCCAGCAGTACCGACAGGGCGAACACCGGGGAGCTGTTTTTT. Its protein is CASSTDRANTGELFF.

Comments on this clonotype: A much bigger clone sits one base away, suggesting this may be a read error. The rearrangement uses TRBV7-8 and TRBJ2-2; D might be TRBD1 or TRBD2, each matching 5 bases. Germline V gives CDR1 SGHVS, CDR2 FQNEAQ. There are 13 residues in the CDR3. DNA of the CDR3: TGTGCCAGCAGCTGGGACCACACCGTGGAGCTGTTTTTT. Protein sequence: CASSWDHTVELFF.

This clonotype was detected many times. The germline gene is not matched at one end of the junction; a read error may be the cause. The chain links TRBV6-6 to TRBJ2-2, with D possibly TRBD2 on 6 matching bases. From germline, CDR1 is MNHNY and CDR2 SVGAGI (reference sequence). This CDR3 has 12 residues. The CDR3 spells CAGRQAGGELFF. The CDR3 nucleotides read TGTGCCGGCAGACAAGCGGGCGGGGAGCTGTTTTTT.

This clonotype was observed a handful of times. The V gene is TRBV7-9, the J gene TRBJ1-4; D may be TRBD1 (5 bases). CDR1 SEHNR and CDR2 FQNEAQ come from the germline V gene (reference sequence). This CDR3 is 16 amino acids long. Trimming took 4 bases from V and 7 from J, leaving 19 bases between them. DNA of the CDR3: TGTGCCAGCAGCTCTAGTGGGGCCTCGGGAGGTGAAAAACTGTTTTTT. Encoded protein: CASSSSGASGGEKLFF.

This clonotype was found many times. This sequence joins TRBV7-9 and TRBJ2-7; perhaps D is TRBD1 or TRBD2 (6 bases each). CDR3 length: 15 residues. V was clipped by 5 bases and J by 6 bases, with 20 bases between them. The V gene's germline CDR1 is SEHNR and CDR2 FQNEAQ (reference sequence). The CDR3 coding sequence is TGTGCCAGCAGCACGGGGGACAATCAATTAGGCGAGCAGTACTTC. Protein sequence: CASSTGDNQLGEQYF.

The chain carries TRBV7-9 and TRBJ2-2, with no clear D. The ends were cut back, 0 bases at V and 5 bases at J, with 13 bases in the middle. The CDR3 spans 16 residues. The germline CDR1 and CDR2 sequences are SEHNR and FQNEAQ (reference sequence). The CDR3 DNA is TGTGCCAGCAGCTTAGCGTCCTTCCGCGCGACCGGGGAGCTGTTTTTT. It specifies CASSLASFRATGELFF.

Many counts were recorded for this clonotype. The chain carries TRBV12-3 or TRBV12-4 and TRBJ1-2; no reliable D call. This CDR3 is 13 amino acids long. V was pared by 7 bases and J by 2 bases, with 11 bases between. The DNA of the CDR3 is TGTGCCAGCAACCCTAGTCGAAACTATGGCTACACCTTC. Translating it yields CASNPSRNYGYTF.

This clonotype was recorded many times. The chain joins TRBV29-1 to TRBJ2-1; 10 positions match TRBD2. Per germline, CDR1 SQVTM and CDR2 ANQGSEA. V was pared by 3 bases and J by 4 bases, with 12 bases of the junction left unmatched. The CDR3 consists of 17 residues. The CDR3 coding sequence is TGCAGCGTTGATCCGCTAGCGGGAGTAGGGCTATACAATGAGCAGTTCTTC. It is translated as CSVDPLAGVGLYNEQFF.

The genes are TRBV3-1 and TRBJ2-4, with TRBD1 matching over 7 bases. The CDR3 loop spans 17 amino acids. CDR1 and CDR2 (germline): LGHDT, YNNKEL (reference sequence). Trimming at V came to 0 bases and at J to 1 base, leaving 6 bases not matched to a gene. DNA of the CDR3: TGTGCCAGCAGCCAAGATATTACAGGGGAGGCCAAAAACATTCAGTACTTC. Its protein product is CASSQDITGEAKNIQYF.

About this clonotype: A read error is possible here, since a much larger clone lies one base away. The V and J genes are TRBV20-1 and TRBJ2-5, with D unresolved. Per germline, CDR1 DFQATT and CDR2 SNEGSKA (reference sequence). This CDR3 has 13 residues. The DNA for the CDR3 is TGCAGTGCTAGAGTTTACGGTCAAGAGACCCAGCACTTC. Protein product: CSARVYGQETQHF.

At least ten counts were recorded for this clonotype. This sequence joins TRBV5-1 and TRBJ1-2, with D unresolved. The CDR3 has 14 amino acids. The V and J ends lost 4 bases and 0 bases respectively, with 10 bases between them. Germline V gene data show CDR1 as SGHRS and CDR2 as YFSETQ. This CDR3 is CASSTDIANYGYTF. In DNA form, the CDR3 reads TGCGCCAGCAGCACCGACATAGCTAACTATGGCTACACCTTC.

This clonotype has a count of ten or more. Compared with germline, one end of the junction differs, possibly owing to a read error. The gene calls are TRBV20-1 and TRBJ2-1, with no clear D. The germline V gene encodes CDR1 DFQATT and CDR2 SNEGSKA (reference sequence). This CDR3 contains 8 residues. The CDR3 sequence is CSARGPLF. CDR3 bases: TGCAGTGCTAGAGGGCCCCTCTTC.

A remark on this clonotype: A much larger clone sits a single nucleotide away, making a read error possible. The chain is built from TRBV29-1 and TRBJ1-1; TRBD1 is a possible D gene (5 bases). Germline V gene data show CDR1 as SQVTM and CDR2 as ANQGSEA. V gave up 6 bases and J gave up 1 base, with 12 bases separating them. CDR3 length equals 13 residues. The CDR3 coding sequence is TGCAGCGTGGGGGTGGAGAGGAACACTGAAGCTTTCTTT. It is translated as CSVGVERNTEAFF.

The table lists this clonotype with many counts. The chain recombines TRBV12-3 or TRBV12-4 with TRBJ1-2; no reliable D call. CDR3 length equals 11 residues. V lost 5 bases to trimming and J lost 8 bases, with 9 bases between them. CDR3 protein: CASSPRRGYTF. The DNA for the CDR3 is TGTGCCAGCAGTCCTCGGCGGGGCTACACCTTC.

This clonotype was seen more than once but under ten times. The chain couples TRBV20-1 to TRBJ2-7; TRBD1 agrees at 10 bases. The CDR3 totals 14 residues. The germline gives CDR1 DFQATT, CDR2 SNEGSKA (reference sequence). V dropped 5 bases and J dropped 7; count of bases not matched to a gene: 11. The CDR3 region is CSAPRTGGLLEQYF. CDR3 nucleotides: TGCAGTGCTCCCAGGACAGGGGGATTGTTAGAGCAGTACTTC.

The table lists this clonotype with many counts. The rearrangement links TRBV20-1 to TRBJ2-4; no reliable D call. V was clipped by 0 bases and J by 0 bases, with 12 bases between them. Germline lookup yields CDR1 DFQATT and CDR2 SNEGSKA (reference sequence). The CDR3 extends over 16 amino acids. CDR3: CSARDIRDLAKNIQYF. CDR3 sequence (DNA): TGCAGTGCTAGAGATATAAGGGATCTAGCCAAAAACATTCAGTACTTC.

This clonotype was seen many times. The CDR3 nucleotides read TGCAGTGCTAGACCCTGGGGGTCTTTAGGGGAGCTGTTTTTT. Its translation: CSARPWGSLGELFF. The chain uses TRBV20-1 and TRBJ2-2, with D possibly being TRBD1 or TRBD2 (5 bases each). V shed 2 bases and J shed 8 bases, with 15 bases lying between them. Germline lookup yields CDR1 DFQATT and CDR2 SNEGSKA (reference sequence). CDR3 length: 14 amino acids.